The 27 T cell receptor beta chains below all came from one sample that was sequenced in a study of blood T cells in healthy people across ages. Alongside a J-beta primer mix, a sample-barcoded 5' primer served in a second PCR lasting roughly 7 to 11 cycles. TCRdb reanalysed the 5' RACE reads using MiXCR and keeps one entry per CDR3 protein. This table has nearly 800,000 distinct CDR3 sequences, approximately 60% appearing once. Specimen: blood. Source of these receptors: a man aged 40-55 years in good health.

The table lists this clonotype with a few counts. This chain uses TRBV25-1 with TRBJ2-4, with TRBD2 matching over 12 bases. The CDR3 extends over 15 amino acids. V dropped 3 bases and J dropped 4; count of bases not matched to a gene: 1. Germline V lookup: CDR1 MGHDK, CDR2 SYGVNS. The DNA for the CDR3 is TGTGCCAGCAGTGATCTAGCGGGGGGGAAAAACATTCAGTACTTC. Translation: CASSDLAGGKNIQYF.

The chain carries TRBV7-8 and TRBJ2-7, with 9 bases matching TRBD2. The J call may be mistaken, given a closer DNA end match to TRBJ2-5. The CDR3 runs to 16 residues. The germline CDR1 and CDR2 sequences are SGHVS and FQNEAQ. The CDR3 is CASSLQAGGPWETQYF. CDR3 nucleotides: TGTGCCAGCAGCTTACAGGCGGGAGGGCCTTGGGAGACCCAGTACTTC.

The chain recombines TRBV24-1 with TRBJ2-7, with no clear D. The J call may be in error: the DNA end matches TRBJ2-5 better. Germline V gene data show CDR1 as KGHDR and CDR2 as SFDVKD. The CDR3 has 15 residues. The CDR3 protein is CATSDQTDRQETQYF. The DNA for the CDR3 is TGTGCCACCAGTGACCAGACTGATCGCCAAGAGACCCAGTACTTC.

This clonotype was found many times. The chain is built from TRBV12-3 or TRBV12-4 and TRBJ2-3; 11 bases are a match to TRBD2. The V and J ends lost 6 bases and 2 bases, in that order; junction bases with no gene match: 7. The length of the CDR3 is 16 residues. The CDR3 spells CASSPASGGFTDTQYF. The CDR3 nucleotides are TGTGCCAGCAGCCCCGCTAGCGGGGGGTTCACAGATACGCAGTATTTT.

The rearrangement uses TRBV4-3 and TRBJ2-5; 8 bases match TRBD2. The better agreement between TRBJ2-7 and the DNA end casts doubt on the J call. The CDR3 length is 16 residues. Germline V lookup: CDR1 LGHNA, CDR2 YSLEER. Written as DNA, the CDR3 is TGCGCCAGCAGCCAAGCCCCCTTAGCGGGGAATTTCGAGCAGTACTTC. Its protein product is CASSQAPLAGNFEQYF.

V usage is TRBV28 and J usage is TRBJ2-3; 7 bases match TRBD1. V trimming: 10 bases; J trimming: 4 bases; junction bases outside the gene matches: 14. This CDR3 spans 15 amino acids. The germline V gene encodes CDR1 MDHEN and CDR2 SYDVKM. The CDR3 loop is CAIFSGTAGPDTQYF. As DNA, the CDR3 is TGTGCCATCTTTAGTGGGACAGCCGGACCAGATACGCAGTATTTT. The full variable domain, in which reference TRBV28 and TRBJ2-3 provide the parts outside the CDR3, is DVKVTQSSRYLVKRTGEKVFLECVQDMDHENMFWYRQDPGLGLRLIYFSYDVKMKEKGDIPEGYSVSREKKERFSLILESASTNQTSMYLCAIFSGTAGPDTQYFGPGTRLTVL.

This CDR3 is CASSYSGSWYQETQYF. In DNA, the CDR3 is TGTGCCAGCAGTTACTCGGGGAGTTGGTACCAAGAGACCCAGTACTTC. J is TRBJ2-5 and V is TRBV6-5, with D perhaps matching TRBD2 (5 bases). The CDR3 is 16 residues long. Germline CDR1 MNHEY, CDR2 SVGAGI. V was shortened by 0 bases and J by 0 bases, with 11 bases between the two germline ends.

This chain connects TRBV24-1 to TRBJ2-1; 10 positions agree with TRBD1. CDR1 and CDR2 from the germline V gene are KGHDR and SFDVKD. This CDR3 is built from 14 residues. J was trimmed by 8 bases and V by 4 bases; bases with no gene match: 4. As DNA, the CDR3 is TGTGCCACCAGTGAGGACAGGGGGGGCGATGAGCAGTTCTTC. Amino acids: CATSEDRGGDEQFF.

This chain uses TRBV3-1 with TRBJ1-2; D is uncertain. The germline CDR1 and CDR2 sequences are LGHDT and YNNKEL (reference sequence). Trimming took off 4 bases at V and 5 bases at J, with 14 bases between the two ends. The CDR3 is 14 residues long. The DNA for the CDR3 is TGTGCCAGCAGCCCGACCTTAACTTCTTATGGCTACACCTTC. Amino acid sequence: CASSPTLTSYGYTF. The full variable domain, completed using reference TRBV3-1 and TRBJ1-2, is DTAVSQTPKYLVTQMGNDKSIKCEQNLGHDTMYWYKQDSKKFLKIMFSYNNKELIINETVPNRFSPKSPDKAHLNLHINSLELGDSAVYFCASSPTLTSYGYTFGSGTRLTVV.

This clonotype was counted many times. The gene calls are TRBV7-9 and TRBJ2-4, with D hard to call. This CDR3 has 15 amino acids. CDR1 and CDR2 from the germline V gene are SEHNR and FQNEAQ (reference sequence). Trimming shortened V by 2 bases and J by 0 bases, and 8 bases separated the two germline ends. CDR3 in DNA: TGTGCCAGCAGCTTATTACAGCTAGCCAAAAACATTCAGTACTTC. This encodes CASSLLQLAKNIQYF.

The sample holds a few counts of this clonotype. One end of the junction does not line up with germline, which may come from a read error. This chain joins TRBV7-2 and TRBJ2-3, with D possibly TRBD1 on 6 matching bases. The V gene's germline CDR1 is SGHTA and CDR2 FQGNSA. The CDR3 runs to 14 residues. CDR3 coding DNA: TGTGCCAGCGGCTTGGGGGCGGAGAAAGATACGCAGTATTTT. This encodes CASGLGAEKDTQYF.

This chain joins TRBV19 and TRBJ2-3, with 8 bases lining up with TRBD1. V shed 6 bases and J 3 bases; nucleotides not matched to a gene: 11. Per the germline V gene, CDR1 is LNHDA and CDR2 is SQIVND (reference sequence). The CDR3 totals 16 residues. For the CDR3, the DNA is TGTGCCAGTAGGATTAGCGGACAGGGAAAGACAGATACGCAGTATTTT. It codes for CASRISGQGKTDTQYF.

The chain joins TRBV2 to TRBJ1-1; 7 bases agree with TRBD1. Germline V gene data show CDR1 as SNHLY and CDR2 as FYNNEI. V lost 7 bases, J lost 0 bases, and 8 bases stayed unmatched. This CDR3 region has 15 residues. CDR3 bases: TGTGCCAGCACTTACCGGACAGGATTGAACACTGAAGCTTTCTTT. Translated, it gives CASTYRTGLNTEAFF.

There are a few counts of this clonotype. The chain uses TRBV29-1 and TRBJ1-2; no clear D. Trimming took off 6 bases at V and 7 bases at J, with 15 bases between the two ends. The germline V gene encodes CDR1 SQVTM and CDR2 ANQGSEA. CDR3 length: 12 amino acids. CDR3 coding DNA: TGCAGCGTGGAGGAGGGTTTCAGTGGCTACACCTTC. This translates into CSVEEGFSGYTF.

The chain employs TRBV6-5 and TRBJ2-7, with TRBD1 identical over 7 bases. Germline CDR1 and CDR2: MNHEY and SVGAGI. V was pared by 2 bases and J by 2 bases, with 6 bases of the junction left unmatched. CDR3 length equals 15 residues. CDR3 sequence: CASSYHRDSAYEQYF. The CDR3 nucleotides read TGTGCCAGCAGTTACCACCGGGACAGCGCCTACGAGCAGTACTTC.

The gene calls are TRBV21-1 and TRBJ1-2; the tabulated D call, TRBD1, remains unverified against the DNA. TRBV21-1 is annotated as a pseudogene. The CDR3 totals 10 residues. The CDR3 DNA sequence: TGTGCCACCCAGGGCTATGGCTACACCTTC. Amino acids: CATQGYGYTF.

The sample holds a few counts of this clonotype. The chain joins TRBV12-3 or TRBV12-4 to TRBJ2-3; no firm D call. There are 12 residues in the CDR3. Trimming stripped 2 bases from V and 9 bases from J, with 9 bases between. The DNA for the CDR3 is TGTGCCAGCAGTTTATCCCGAAACACGCAGTATTTT. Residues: CASSLSRNTQYF.

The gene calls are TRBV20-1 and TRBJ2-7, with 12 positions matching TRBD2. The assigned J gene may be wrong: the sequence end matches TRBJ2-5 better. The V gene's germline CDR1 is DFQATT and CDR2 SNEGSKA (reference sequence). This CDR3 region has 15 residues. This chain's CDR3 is CSATPSGGASETQYF. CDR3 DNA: TGCAGTGCTACCCCTAGCGGGGGGGCTTCAGAGACCCAGTACTTC.

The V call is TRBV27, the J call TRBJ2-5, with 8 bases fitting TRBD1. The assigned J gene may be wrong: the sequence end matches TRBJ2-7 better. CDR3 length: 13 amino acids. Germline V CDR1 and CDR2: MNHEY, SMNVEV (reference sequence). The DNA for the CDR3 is TGTGCCAGCAGCATCGGACAGGGTTACGAGCAGTACTTC. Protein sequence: CASSIGQGYEQYF.

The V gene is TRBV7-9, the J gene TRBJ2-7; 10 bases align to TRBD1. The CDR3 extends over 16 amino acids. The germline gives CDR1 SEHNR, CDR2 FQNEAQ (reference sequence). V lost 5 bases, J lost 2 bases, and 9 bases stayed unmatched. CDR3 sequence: CASSPHLTGGTYEQYF. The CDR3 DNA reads TGTGCCAGCAGCCCCCACCTGACAGGGGGCACCTACGAGCAGTACTTC.

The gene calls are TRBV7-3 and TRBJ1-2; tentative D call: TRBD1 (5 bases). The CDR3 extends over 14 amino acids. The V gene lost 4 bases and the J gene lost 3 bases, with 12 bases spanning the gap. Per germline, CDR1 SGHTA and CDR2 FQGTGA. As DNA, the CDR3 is TGTGCCAGCAGCTCGCTTGGGGGGGACTATGGCTACACCTTC. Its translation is CASSSLGGDYGYTF.

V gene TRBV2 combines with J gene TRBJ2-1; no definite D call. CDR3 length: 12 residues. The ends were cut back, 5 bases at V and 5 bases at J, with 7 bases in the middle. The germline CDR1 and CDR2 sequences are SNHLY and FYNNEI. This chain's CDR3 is CASSYPNNEQFF. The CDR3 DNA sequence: TGTGCCAGCAGTTACCCTAACAATGAGCAGTTCTTC.

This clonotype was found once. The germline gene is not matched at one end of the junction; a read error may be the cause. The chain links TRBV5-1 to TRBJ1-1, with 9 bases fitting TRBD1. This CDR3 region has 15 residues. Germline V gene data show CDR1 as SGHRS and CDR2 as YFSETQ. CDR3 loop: CVSSPTGTGKGEAFF. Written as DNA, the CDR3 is TGCGTCAGCAGCCCGACCGGGACAGGGAAAGGTGAAGCTTTCTTT.

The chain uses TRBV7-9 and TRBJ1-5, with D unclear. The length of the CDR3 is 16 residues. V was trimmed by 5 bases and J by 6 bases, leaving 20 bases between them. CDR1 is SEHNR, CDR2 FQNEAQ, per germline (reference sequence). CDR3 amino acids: CASSQNSGSGRQPQHF. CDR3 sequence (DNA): TGTGCCAGCAGCCAAAATTCGGGATCCGGCCGTCAGCCCCAGCATTTT. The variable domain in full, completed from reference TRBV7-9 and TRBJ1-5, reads DTGVSQNPRHKITKRGQNVTFRCDPISEHNRLYWYRQTLGQGPEFLTYFQNEAQLEKSRLLSDRFSAERPKGSFSTLEIQRTEQGDSAMYLCASSQNSGSGRQPQHFGDGTRLSIL.

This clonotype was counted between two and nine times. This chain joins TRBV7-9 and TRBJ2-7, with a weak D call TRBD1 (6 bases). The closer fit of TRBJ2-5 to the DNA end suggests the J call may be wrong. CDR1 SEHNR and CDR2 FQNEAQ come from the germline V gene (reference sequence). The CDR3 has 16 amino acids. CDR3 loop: CASSRSRGGDQETQYF. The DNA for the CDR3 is TGTGCCAGCAGCCGGAGCAGGGGTGGTGACCAAGAGACCCAGTACTTC.

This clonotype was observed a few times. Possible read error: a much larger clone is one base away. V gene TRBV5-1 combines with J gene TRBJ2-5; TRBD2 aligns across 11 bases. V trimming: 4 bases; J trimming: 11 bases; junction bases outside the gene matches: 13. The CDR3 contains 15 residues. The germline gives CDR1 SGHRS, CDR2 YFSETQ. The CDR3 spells CASSLPGLAVNEQYF. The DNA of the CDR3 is TGCGCCAGCAGCCTACCGGGACTAGCGGTGAATGAGCAGTACTTC.

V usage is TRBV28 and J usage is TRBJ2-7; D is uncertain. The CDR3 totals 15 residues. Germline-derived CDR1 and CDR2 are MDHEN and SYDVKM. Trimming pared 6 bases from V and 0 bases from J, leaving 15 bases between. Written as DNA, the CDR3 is TGTGCCAGCAGAATAAGGGTGCATGACTCCTACGAGCAGTACTTC. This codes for CASRIRVHDSYEQYF.